The rows below give T cell receptor beta chains drawn from one sample of a study of T cell responses to AZD1222 COVID-19 vaccine. Only in-frame clones appear in the TCRdb table, and some are missing; sequencing was by immunoSEQ multiplex PCR. This sample has tens of thousands of clones, with around 89% found just once. This specimen was peripheral blood, taken on day 0 of AZD1222 vaccination. Every receptor here comes from an adult in good health. Both conserved end residues are part of each CDR3. The D gene is left open where the match is weak. Not all rows give a size; the values are once, few, many and, for expanded clones, a class.

cdr3_nt: TGTGCCAGCAGTGGGGGACTAGCGGGAGACACAGATACGCAGTATTTT
cdr3_aa: CASSGGLAGDTDTQYF
v_call: TRBV28
clone_size: -
j_call: TRBJ2-3
d_call: TRBD2

cdr3_nt: TGTGCCAGCTTTGCAGGAAACAATCAGCCCCAGCATTTT
cdr3_aa: CASFAGNNQPQHF
v_call: TRBV28
clone_size: once
j_call: TRBJ1-5
d_call: -

cdr3_nt: TGTGCCAGCTCACCACTCTCTCTCGGCGGAGTGAACTATGGCTACACCTTC
cdr3_aa: CASSPLSLGGVNYGYTF
v_call: TRBV18
clone_size: -
j_call: TRBJ1-2
d_call: -

cdr3_nt: TGTGCCAGCAGCCCGCGGGGGTTCGCGGGGGATACGCAGTATTTT
cdr3_aa: CASSPRGFAGDTQYF
v_call: TRBV9
clone_size: -
j_call: TRBJ2-3
d_call: TRBD2

cdr3_nt: TGTGCCAGCAGCCGTAATAATTCACCCCTCCACTTT
cdr3_aa: CASSRNNSPLHF
v_call: TRBV5-5
clone_size: -
j_call: TRBJ1-6
d_call: -

cdr3_nt: TGCGCCAGCAGCTCCCGGGACACGAACACCGGGGAGCTGTTTTTT
cdr3_aa: CASSSRDTNTGELFF
v_call: TRBV5-1
clone_size: -
j_call: TRBJ2-2
d_call: -

cdr3_nt: TGTGCCAGCAGTTCCCCGGGGGGGGCGCATAGCGGCTCCTACAATGAGCAGTTCTTC
cdr3_aa: CASSSPGGAHSGSYNEQFF
v_call: TRBV28
clone_size: -
j_call: TRBJ2-1
d_call: TRBD2

cdr3_nt: TGTGCCAGCAGCCTCCGATATGAGCAGTTCTTC
cdr3_aa: CASSLRYEQFF
v_call: TRBV7-9
clone_size: once
j_call: TRBJ2-1
d_call: -

cdr3_nt: TGCGCCAGCAGCCAAGAGAACCGCCGCTACGAGCAGTACTTC
cdr3_aa: CASSQENRRYEQYF
v_call: TRBV4-1
clone_size: -
j_call: TRBJ2-7
d_call: -

cdr3_nt: TGTGCCAGCAGCTTAGGTTGGGGCGATAATTCACCCCTCCACTTT
cdr3_aa: CASSLGWGDNSPLHF
v_call: TRBV7-9
clone_size: -
j_call: TRBJ1-6
d_call: -

cdr3_nt: TGTGCCAGCAGTGAACAGGGGGTAGGAAAACTGTTTTTT
cdr3_aa: CASSEQGVGKLFF
v_call: TRBV2
clone_size: -
j_call: TRBJ1-4
d_call: TRBD1

cdr3_nt: TGCGCCAGCAGCTTTTCTCTAGCGGGAGGAGAGACCCAGTACTTC
cdr3_aa: CASSFSLAGGETQYF
v_call: TRBV5-1
clone_size: -
j_call: TRBJ2-5
d_call: TRBD2

cdr3_nt: TGTGCCAGCAGTCCGACAGGGGGGGCCTACGAGCAGTACTTC
cdr3_aa: CASSPTGGAYEQYF
v_call: TRBV27
clone_size: once
j_call: TRBJ2-7
d_call: TRBD1

cdr3_nt: TGTGCCAGCAGCAGGGGCCAGCATGGCTACACCTTC
cdr3_aa: CASSRGQHGYTF
v_call: TRBV28
clone_size: -
j_call: TRBJ1-2
d_call: -

cdr3_nt: TGTGCCAGCAGCGCTCAGGGGTACAATTCACCCCTCCACTTT
cdr3_aa: CASSAQGYNSPLHF
v_call: TRBV9
clone_size: -
j_call: TRBJ1-6
d_call: -

cdr3_nt: TGCGCCAGCAGTGATGTGGGGTTCTCTGGAAACACCATATATTTT
cdr3_aa: CASSDVGFSGNTIYF
v_call: TRBV10-2
clone_size: -
j_call: TRBJ1-3
d_call: -

cdr3_nt: TGCGCCAGCAGCCGTGATGGGATTAGAACAGATACGCAGTATTTT
cdr3_aa: CASSRDGIRTDTQYF
v_call: TRBV5-1
clone_size: -
j_call: TRBJ2-3
d_call: -

cdr3_nt: TGTGCCAGTACTTGGCGAGAGACTCAGCCCCAGCATTTT
cdr3_aa: CASTWRETQPQHF
v_call: TRBV19
clone_size: -
j_call: TRBJ1-5
d_call: -